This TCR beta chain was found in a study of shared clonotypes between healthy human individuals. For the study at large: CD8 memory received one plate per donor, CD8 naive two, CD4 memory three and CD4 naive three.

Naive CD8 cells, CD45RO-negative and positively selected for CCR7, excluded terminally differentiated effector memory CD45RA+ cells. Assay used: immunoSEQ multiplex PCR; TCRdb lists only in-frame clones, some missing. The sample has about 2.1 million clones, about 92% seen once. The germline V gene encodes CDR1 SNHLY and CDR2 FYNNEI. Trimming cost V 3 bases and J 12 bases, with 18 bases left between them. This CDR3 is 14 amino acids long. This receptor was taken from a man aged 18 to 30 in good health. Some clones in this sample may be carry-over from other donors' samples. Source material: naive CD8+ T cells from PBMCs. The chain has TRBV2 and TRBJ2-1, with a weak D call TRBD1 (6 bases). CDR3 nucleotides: TGTGCCAGCAGTGATTCACAGGGACCAAGGGGGCAGTTCTTC. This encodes CASSDSQGPRGQFF.